This T cell receptor beta chain was documented in a study of blood T cell repertoires in COVID-19. Study background: COVID-19 samples from acute and convalescent phases originated in the United States, Italy and Spain. Sample material is recorded as cDNA or gDNA derived from T cells, B-cell-depleted T cells, or PBMCs.

This clone was counted between two and nine times. This CDR3 has 17 residues. V shed 3 bases and J 5 bases; nucleotides not matched to a gene: 11. Germline-derived CDR1 and CDR2 are LNHDA and SQIVND (reference sequence). In the original analysis: Estimates of nucleated cell counts were drawn from the amplification of reference gene primers. Generated by immunoSEQ multiplex PCR, the TCRdb table keeps only in-frame clones and is missing some. V and J calls and clone size are as listed in that table; D and trimming were resolved from the DNA. The data contain some 30,000 clones, approximately 85% of them singletons.

The sequencing input was peripheral blood. The receptor comes from a man aged 55 to 69 with active COVID-19. This chain uses TRBV19 with TRBJ2-7; 12 positions agree with TRBD2. DNA of the CDR3: TGTGCCAGTAGTATCACTAGCGGGAGGATTCTGGGCCACGAGCAGTACTTC. Encoded protein: CASSITSGRILGHEQYF.